The sequence of this TCR beta chain was determined in a study of CD8+CD57+ T cells in acquired aplastic anemia. Overall study context: Sorted CD4+ and CD8+ cells gave an average of approximately 3 ug of DNA. Points from the study as a whole: The same twenty-nine CD8+ CDR3 sequences occurred in patients and in controls. Patients versus controls showed no significant CD8+ Simpson's diversity difference.

Comment on this clonotype: Its antigen is unidentified.

Researchers used genomic DNA as the template to profile TCR beta VDJ and CDR3. TCRdb re-derived calls from the reads in MiXCR, one entry per CDR3 protein. This table has about 210,000 distinct CDR3 sequences, about 37% appearing once. CDR1 is GTSNPN, CDR2 SVGIG, per germline (reference sequence). The CDR3 has 16 amino acids. V shed 3 bases and J shed 5 bases, with 22 bases lying between them. This TCR derives from a human donor in good health, serving as a control. What was sequenced was sorted CD4+, CD8+, or CD8+CD57+ T cells (not recorded which) from PBMCs. This chain links TRBV30 with TRBJ1-2, with D tentatively TRBD1 (5 bases). CDR3 in DNA: TGTGCCTGGAGGACAGTTGCCTCCAACCGAGGGTATGGCTACACCTTC. Encoded protein: CAWRTVASNRGYGYTF.